This is a list of T cell receptor beta chains from one sample in a study of blood T cell repertoires in COVID-19. Profiling relied on immunoSEQ multiplex PCR, and the TCRdb table lists in-frame clones only, not all of them. Here the sample spans 110,000 to 150,000 clones, roughly nine tenths being singletons. Sequenced sample: peripheral blood. The source is a woman aged 60 to 75 with active COVID-19. Each CDR3 is given with its conserved first and last residue. The D gene is left open where the match is weak. Size is stated for part of the rows, as once, few or many counts, or as a class when the clone is expanded.

d_call clone_size j_call v_call cdr3_aa cdr3_nt
TRBD1 . TRBJ1-1 TRBV10-1 CASRKTGTGEAFF TGCGCCAGCAGGAAGACCGGGACAGGGGAAGCTTTCTTT
. . TRBJ1-3 TRBV9 CASSKRGQGRSGNTIYF TGTGCCAGCAGCAAAAGAGGCCAGGGCCGCTCTGGAAACACCATATATTTT
TRBD1 . TRBJ1-5 TRBV28 CASKTTGGTNQPQHF TGTGCCAGCAAGACGACAGGGGGCACCAATCAGCCCCAGCATTTT
TRBD1 . TRBJ1-4 TRBV28 CASSDRGPSNEKLFF TGTGCCAGCAGCGACAGGGGGCCGTCTAATGAAAAACTGTTTTTT
TRBD2 . TRBJ2-1 TRBV18 CASSGGSYEQFF TGTGCCAGCTCCGGCGGGAGCTATGAGCAGTTCTTC
TRBD1 once TRBJ1-2 TRBV27 CASSLYSGTGYGYTF TGTGCCAGCAGTCTATACTCAGGGACAGGTTATGGCTACACCTTC
. . TRBJ2-2 TRBV29-1 CSVWRGAGELFF TGCAGCGTGTGGAGGGGTGCCGGGGAGCTGTTTTTT
TRBD2 once TRBJ2-7 TRBV7-2 CASSFPTSGALAYEQYF TGTGCCAGCAGCTTCCCAACTAGCGGGGCTTTAGCTTACGAGCAGTACTTC
. . TRBJ1-3 TRBV15 CATSRDSGTRITSGNTIYF TGTGCCACCAGCAGAGACTCGGGGACACGGATCACTTCTGGAAACACCATATATTTT
. once TRBJ2-7 TRBV6-2/TRBV6-3 CASSYSNWREQYF TGTGCCAGCAGTTACTCGAACTGGCGGGAGCAGTACTTC
TRBD2 . TRBJ2-3 TRBV2 CASSRSGLGTDTQYF TGTGCCAGCTCACGTAGCGGGTTGGGCACAGATACGCAGTATTTT
TRBD2 . TRBJ2-7 TRBV9 CASSPGLAGSYEQYF TGTGCCAGCAGCCCGGGACTAGCGGGCTCCTACGAGCAGTACTTC
. . TRBJ2-1 TRBV9 CASSVRPSSNEQFF TGTGCCAGCAGCGTGCGGCCCTCCTCCAATGAGCAGTTCTTC
. . TRBJ1-5 TRBV27 CASSLWGDSNQPQHF TGTGCCAGCAGTTTATGGGGGGATAGCAATCAGCCCCAGCATTTT
. once TRBJ1-4 TRBV28 CASSRGWEKLFF TGTGCCAGCAGCCGGGGTTGGGAAAAACTGTTTTTT